This T cell receptor beta chain was sequenced for a study of blood T cell repertoires in COVID-19. Study at large: Whether acute or convalescent, the COVID-19 samples came from the United States, Italy and Spain. The analysed material was cDNA or gDNA that came from T cells, B-cell-depleted T cells, or PBMCs.

Per the authors' pipeline: Reference gene primers were amplified, and this amplification served to estimate nucleated cell counts. Data came from immunoSEQ multiplex PCR; TCRdb stores just in-frame clones and leaves some out. That table furnishes V, J and clone size, whereas the DNA furnished D and trimming. The data contain some 250,000 clones, approximately 80% of them singletons. From germline, CDR1 is SGHVS and CDR2 FQNEAQ. V lost 0 bases and J 10 bases, leaving 13 bases between the germline ends. There are 14 residues in the CDR3. The clonotype was recovered from a man in his forties with acute or convalescent COVID-19. The rearrangement uses TRBV7-8 and TRBJ2-1, with D maybe TRBD1 (6 bases). Sequencing was performed on peripheral blood. The CDR3 DNA sequence: TGTGCCAGCAGCTTAGCTAACAACAGGGAGGAGCAGTTCTTC. As protein: CASSLANNREEQFF.